Listed below are T cell receptor beta chains from one sample, sequenced in a study of control samples from healthy donors and cancer patients. This table comes from immunoSEQ multiplex PCR, and its TCRdb copy is limited to in-frame clones, with some not included. Of about 140,000 clones detected, about nine tenths appear once; the ten largest clones hold approximately 9%. The sample comprised blood. Source of these receptors: a woman between 25 and 40 years old in good health. The CDR3 runs from the conserved cysteine through the conserved F or W. Each record gives: clone size, V gene, D gene, J gene, CDR3 protein, CDR3 DNA. The D gene is left open where the match is weak. A row's size may be missing; if present it is once, few, many or a size class.

>NA|TRBV27|TRBD1|TRBJ1-1
CASSFAGGADTEAFF
TGTGCCAGCAGTTTTGCAGGGGGCGCGGACACTGAAGCTTTCTTT
>NA|TRBV5-1|NA|TRBJ1-3
CASSLNQGHSGNTIYF
TGCGCCAGCAGCTTAAACCAGGGGCACTCTGGAAACACCATATATTTT
>NA|TRBV6-5|NA|TRBJ2-3
CASRLTGNTDTQYF
TGTGCCAGCAGGTTGACAGGAAACACAGATACGCAGTATTTT
>NA|TRBV18|TRBD2|TRBJ2-2
CASSVGAGDTGELFF
TGTGCCAGCTCGGTAGGCGCGGGAGACACCGGGGAGCTGTTTTTT
>NA|TRBV7-8|TRBD1|TRBJ1-2
CASSLILQGDSYGYTF
TGTGCCAGCAGCCTAATCCTACAGGGGGACAGCTATGGCTACACCTTC
>once|TRBV30|NA|TRBJ1-5
CAWSVLGNGQPQHF
TGTGCCTGGAGTGTACTTGGAAATGGCCAGCCCCAGCATTTT
>NA|TRBV29-1|NA|TRBJ2-5
CSVGAGFQETQYF
TGCAGCGTTGGAGCAGGGTTCCAAGAGACCCAGTACTTC
>NA|TRBV6-6|TRBD1|TRBJ1-1
CASSWTGGGNTEAFF
TGTGCCAGCAGTTGGACAGGGGGCGGAAACACTGAAGCTTTCTTT
>NA|TRBV14|TRBD2|TRBJ2-5
CASSQFSGTETQYF
TGTGCCAGCAGCCAGTTCAGCGGGACGGAGACCCAGTACTTC
>NA|TRBV27|NA|TRBJ1-6
CASGLNYNSPLHF
TGTGCCAGCGGTCTGAACTATAATTCACCCCTCCACTTT
>NA|TRBV20-1|NA|TRBJ2-1
CSARESREQFF
TGCAGTGCTAGAGAAAGCCGGGAGCAGTTCTTC
>NA|TRBV27|NA|TRBJ2-3
CASSLEGKATDTQYF
TGTGCCAGCAGTCTAGAGGGGAAGGCCACAGATACGCAGTATTTT
>NA|TRBV9|NA|TRBJ1-2
CASSFLGVYTF
TGTGCCAGCAGCTTCCTTGGAGTCTACACCTTC
>NA|TRBV7-9|NA|TRBJ2-7
CASSLVTGTYEQYF
TGTGCCAGCAGCTTAGTTACGGGAACCTACGAGCAGTACTTC
>NA|TRBV11-3|NA|TRBJ2-7
CASSLAPGAYEQYF
TGTGCCAGCAGCTTAGCGCCAGGGGCCTACGAGCAGTACTTC
>NA|TRBV6-6|NA|TRBJ2-1
CASSYSGPQGKFF
TGTGCCAGCAGTTACTCGGGTCCGCAGGGGAAGTTCTTC
>once|TRBV29-1|TRBD1|TRBJ2-7
CSVGTGGYEQYF
TGCAGCGTCGGGACAGGGGGCTACGAGCAGTACTTC
>few|TRBV6-5|NA|TRBJ1-6
CASSYYTDGPNSPLHF
TGTGCCAGCAGTTACTATACAGACGGACCTAATTCACCCCTCCACTTT
>NA|TRBV5-5|NA|TRBJ2-1
CASSEPDFSYNEQFF
TGTGCCAGCAGCGAACCGGATTTCTCCTACAATGAGCAGTTCTTC
>few|TRBV19|NA|TRBJ2-2
CASSIALRMWAGELFF
TGTGCCAGTAGTATAGCCCTCCGCATGTGGGCCGGGGAGCTGTTTTTT
>NA|TRBV14|TRBD2|TRBJ2-2
CASSQDWGGTGELFF
TGTGCCAGCAGCCAAGATTGGGGGGGCACCGGGGAGCTGTTTTTT
>once|TRBV18|NA|TRBJ1-4
CASSLPGGNEKLFF
TGTGCCAGCTCACTTCCCGGGGGTAATGAAAAACTGTTTTTT
>NA|TRBV19|NA|TRBJ2-1
CASSTQSSYNEQFF
TGTGCCAGTAGTACCCAGAGCTCCTACAATGAGCAGTTCTTC
>NA|TRBV5-1|NA|TRBJ1-4
CASSLGRMDEKLFF
TGCGCCAGCAGCTTGGGCAGGATGGATGAAAAACTGTTTTTT
>once|TRBV6-6|NA|TRBJ2-1
CASSYSVVNEQFF
TGTGCCAGCAGTTACTCGGTTGTCAATGAGCAGTTCTTC
>NA|TRBV5-8|NA|TRBJ2-7
CASSFGPEQYF
TGTGCCAGCAGCTTCGGTCCCGAGCAGTACTTC
>NA|TRBV5-1|TRBD1|TRBJ2-7
CASRTGGLGNEQYF
TGCGCCAGCAGAACAGGGGGTTTAGGGAACGAGCAGTACTTC
>NA|TRBV2|TRBD2|TRBJ2-7
CASYRLAERSYEQYF
TGTGCCAGCTACAGACTAGCGGAGCGCTCCTACGAGCAGTACTTC
>once|TRBV29-1|TRBD1|TRBJ2-7
CSVIGTGGYEQYF
TGCAGCGTTATAGGGACAGGGGGTTACGAGCAGTACTTC
>NA|TRBV5-1|NA|TRBJ2-7
CASSLRADEQYF
TGCGCCAGCAGCTTGCGGGCCGACGAGCAGTACTTC
>NA|TRBV7-2|NA|TRBJ1-5
CASSLEVERRQPQHF
TGTGCCAGCAGCCTGGAGGTTGAGCGGCGTCAGCCCCAGCATTTT
>NA|TRBV25-1|TRBD2|TRBJ2-3
CASSAGLAIDTQYF
TGTGCCAGCAGTGCGGGACTAGCGATAGATACGCAGTATTTT
>once|TRBV29-1|TRBD2|TRBJ2-1
CSVEGLASGSPSSYNEQFF
TGCAGCGTTGAAGGGTTGGCTAGCGGGAGCCCCAGCTCCTACAATGAGCAGTTCTTC
>NA|TRBV10-1|NA|TRBJ2-1
CASSWGPDNNEQFF
TGCGCCAGCAGTTGGGGTCCCGACAACAATGAGCAGTTCTTC
>NA|TRBV4-2|TRBD1|TRBJ2-7
CASSHPGTGTYEQYF
TGTGCCAGCAGCCATCCCGGGACAGGGACGTACGAGCAGTACTTC
>NA|TRBV5-6|NA|TRBJ1-1
CASSLVANTEAFF
TGTGCCAGCAGCTTGGTGGCGAACACTGAAGCTTTCTTT
>NA|TRBV25-1|NA|TRBJ1-4
CASSSWQETNEKLFF
TGTGCCAGCAGTTCGTGGCAGGAGACTAATGAAAAACTGTTTTTT
>NA|TRBV5-5|NA|TRBJ1-1
CASSRPQGITEAFF
TGTGCCAGCAGCCGCCCCCAGGGGATCACTGAAGCTTTCTTT
>NA|TRBV9|TRBD2|TRBJ2-5
CASSVEASGSWETQYF
TGTGCCAGCAGCGTAGAGGCTAGCGGGAGTTGGGAGACCCAGTACTTC
>NA|TRBV6-5|NA|TRBJ1-1
CASGRGTNTEAFF
TGTGCCAGCGGGAGGGGGACGAACACTGAAGCTTTCTTT
>NA|TRBV19|TRBD1|TRBJ1-4
CASSINQGVWDRVEKLFF
TGTGCCAGTAGTATCAATCAGGGCGTCTGGGACAGGGTTGAAAAACTGTTTTTT
>few|TRBV6-5|TRBD1|TRBJ1-6
CASSANPGQNSPLHF
TGTGCCAGCAGCGCGAATCCGGGACAGAATTCACCCCTCCACTTT
>NA|TRBV27|NA|TRBJ1-4
CASSRTYSNEKLFF
TGTGCCAGCAGCCGGACATACTCTAATGAAAAACTGTTTTTT
>NA|TRBV20-1|TRBD2|TRBJ2-7
CSASFSGRIYEQYF
TGCAGTGCTAGTTTTAGCGGGAGGATATACGAGCAGTACTTC
>NA|TRBV5-4|NA|TRBJ1-2
CASSYDRNYGYTF
TGTGCCAGCAGCTACGACAGGAATTATGGCTACACCTTC
>NA|TRBV7-3|TRBD2|TRBJ2-5
CASSLRGTSVPFETQYF
TGTGCCAGCAGCTTACGGGGGACTAGCGTCCCCTTCGAGACCCAGTACTTC
>NA|TRBV5-1|NA|TRBJ1-6
CASSGSRADSPLHF
TGCGCCAGCAGCGGTTCCAGGGCGGATTCACCCCTCCACTTT
>NA|TRBV10-2|TRBD2|TRBJ2-3
CASSEGGGGTDTQYF
TGCGCCAGCAGTGAGGGTGGGGGGGGCACAGATACGCAGTATTTT
>NA|TRBV27|NA|TRBJ2-3
CASSLEGGFTDTQYF
TGTGCCAGCAGTTTAGAGGGGGGATTCACAGATACGCAGTATTTT
>NA|TRBV24-1|TRBD1|TRBJ1-5
CATSDTGTGHSDQPQHF
TGTGCCACCAGTGACACTGGGACAGGGCACTCCGATCAGCCCCAGCATTTT
>NA|TRBV15|NA|TRBJ2-2
CATFSTGELFF
TGTGCCACCTTCAGCACCGGGGAGCTGTTTTTT
>NA|TRBV6-6|NA|TRBJ1-1
CASIGTVNTEAFF
TGTGCCAGCATCGGGACGGTGAACACTGAAGCTTTCTTT
>NA|TRBV27|TRBD1|TRBJ2-7
CASSSGTGFVEQYF
TGTGCCAGCAGTTCCGGGACAGGGTTCGTCGAGCAGTACTTC
>NA|TRBV6-5|TRBD1|TRBJ1-5
CASSIDRGLNQPQHF
TGTGCCAGCTCGATAGACAGGGGCCTTAATCAGCCCCAGCATTTT
>NA|TRBV3-1/TRBV3-2|TRBD1|TRBJ1-2
CASSPGTEAGYTF
TGTGCCAGCAGCCCAGGGACAGAAGCGGGCTACACCTTC
>NA|TRBV12-3/TRBV12-4|TRBD1|TRBJ1-5
CASRDRAYQPQHF
TGTGCCAGCAGGGACAGGGCGTATCAGCCCCAGCATTTT
>NA|TRBV6-4|TRBD2|TRBJ2-1
CASSETSGPNEQFF
TGTGCCAGCAGTGAGACTAGCGGACCAAATGAGCAGTTCTTC
>NA|TRBV6-6|NA|TRBJ1-3
CASSAGQTGNTIYF
TGTGCCAGCAGTGCCGGACAGACTGGAAACACCATATATTTT